This entry lists 11 T cell receptor beta chains sequenced from one sample in a study of T cell clonality in common variable immunodeficiency. Repertoires were generated with immunoSEQ multiplex PCR, while TCRdb's copy carries only in-frame clones and drops some. The sample contains about 28,000 clones, none of them singletons. The material sequenced was peripheral blood mononuclear cells. These receptors all come from a person aged 18-70 years in good health.

This clone showed up just a few times. The read comes to an end 3 residues before the CDR3 does, leaving the germline J gene to fill in the end. The rearrangement joins TRBV7-3 to TRBJ2-5, with 8 positions matching TRBD2. The CDR3 has 15 residues. From germline, CDR1 is SGHTA and CDR2 FQGTGA. This CDR3 is CASSKAGESTDTQYF. The sequenced part of the CDR3 DNA is TGTGCCAGCAGTAAAGCGGGGGAGAGCACAGATACC.

On this clone: The sequence runs out 3 residues before the end of the CDR3; the remainder is reconstructed from the germline J gene. The V gene is TRBV29-1, the J gene TRBJ2-5, with TRBD2 matching 8 bases. CDR1 SQVTM and CDR2 ANQGSEA come from the germline V gene. The V segment lost 8 bases and the J segment 2 bases; nucleotides outside the gene matches: 19. The CDR3 sequence is 17 residues long. The DNA read from the CDR3 is TGCAGCTCGTTGCCGGCGGGGGGAGTCGGCCAACAAGAGACC. Amino acids: CSSLPAGGVGQQET. The entire CDR3 is CSSLPAGGVGQQETQYF.

This clone was recorded at least ten times. The CDR3 DNA, read in part, is TGCAGTGCTATAGGACTAGCCGGGGAGACC. It is translated as CSAIGLAGET. Given in full, the CDR3 is CSAIGLAGETQYF. This chain links TRBV20-1 with TRBJ2-5; 8 nucleotides agree with TRBD2. The read stops 3 residues short of the end of the CDR3; the missing end is completed from the germline J gene. This CDR3 is 13 amino acids long. Looked up from germline, CDR1 is DFQATT and CDR2 is SNEGSKA (reference sequence). The trim removed 4 bases at V and 5 bases at J, leaving 6 bases unmatched.

Ten or more counts support this clone. The read ends 3 residues early relative to the CDR3; the germline J gene fills the gap. The genes are TRBV6-2 or TRBV6-3 and TRBJ1-6; D call uncertain. CDR3 length: 15 residues. V lost 6 bases and J 10 bases, leaving 19 bases between the germline ends. CDR1 and CDR2 from the germline V gene are MNHEY and SVGEGT. The CDR3 sequence: CASSARWQRASPLHF. The part of the CDR3 DNA that was read is TGTGCCAGCAGCGCCCGTTGGCAGCGGGCCTCACCC.

This clone appeared many times. The CDR3 is CASSRAGDTGELFF. Partial CDR3 DNA: TGTGCCAGCAGCAGGGCGGGGGACACCGGGGAG. V and J are TRBV7-9 and TRBJ2-2, with 7 bases lining up with TRBD2. Read sequence stops 3 residues before the CDR3 end, and the germline J gene provides the missing end. Germline V lookup: CDR1 SEHNR, CDR2 FQNEAQ (reference sequence). V dropped 5 bases and J dropped 3; count of bases not matched to a gene: 3. The CDR3 is 14 residues long.

This clone has at least ten counts. Coverage ceases 3 residues before the CDR3 finishes, and the germline J gene fills in the end. This rearrangement joins TRBV7-2 to TRBJ1-1; TRBD1 matches 9 bases. CDR3 length equals 13 residues. Per germline, CDR1 SGHTA and CDR2 FQGNSA. J lost 1 base, V lost 6 bases, and 0 bases had no gene match. CDR3 amino acids: CASRGQGNTEAFF. Incomplete CDR3 DNA: TGTGCCAGCAGGGGACAGGGGAACACTGAA.

This clone has a count of ten or more. The read halts 3 residues ahead of the CDR3 end, with the missing end drawn from the germline J gene. The chain has TRBV19 and TRBJ2-3; D is uncertain. Germline loops: CDR1 LNHDA, CDR2 SQIVND (reference sequence). This CDR3 has 16 residues. Trimming left V 5 bases short and J 0 bases short, with 15 bases between. The CDR3: CASSSPRNSSTDTQYF. The sequenced part of the CDR3 DNA is TGTGCCAGTAGTTCCCCCAGGAACTCTAGCACAGATACG.

This clone has ten or more counts. The CDR3 goes on 3 residues after the read ends, and that part is filled in from the germline J gene. The chain joins TRBV20-1 to TRBJ2-2; D could derive from TRBD1 or TRBD2 (6 bases each). This CDR3 contains 15 residues. The V gene's germline CDR1 is DFQATT and CDR2 SNEGSKA (reference sequence). V was cut by 5 bases and J by 5 bases, with 18 bases left in between. Here the CDR3 reads CSAYQTGGGTGELFF. CDR3 DNA (partial): TGCAGTGCTTACCAGACAGGAGGGGGAACCGGGGAG.

This clone was detected ten times or more. The read ends 3 residues early relative to the CDR3; the germline J gene fills the gap. This sequence joins TRBV5-4 and TRBJ2-7, with D perhaps matching TRBD1 (6 bases). The germline V and J ends were trimmed by 4 bases and 3 bases, with 11 bases remaining between them. The CDR3 has 13 residues. CDR1 SGHNT and CDR2 YYREEE come from the germline V gene (reference sequence). The CDR3 bases that were read are TGTGCCAGCAGCCGGACGGACAGCTACGAG. Residues: CASSRTDSYE. The whole CDR3 sequence reads CASSRTDSYEQYF.

This clone was detected many times. The CDR3 DNA, read in part, is TGTGCCAGCAGTTCTTCCCCGGGACACCAAGCCTCCTACAATGAG. Translating it yields CASSSSPGHQASYNE. In full, the CDR3 is CASSSSPGHQASYNEQFF. This chain uses TRBV7-3 with TRBJ2-1; D is possibly TRBD1 (6 bases). Coverage ceases 3 residues before the CDR3 finishes, and the germline J gene fills in the end. This CDR3 comprises 18 residues. Trimming cost V 6 bases and J 0 bases, with 21 bases left between them. Germline V gives CDR1 SGHTA, CDR2 FQGTGA.

This clone showed up many times. The read falls 3 residues short of the CDR3 end, and the missing part is taken from the germline J gene. This sequence joins TRBV11-2 and TRBJ1-1; no firm D call. CDR3 length: 15 amino acids. The V and J ends lost 1 base and 0 bases respectively, with 9 bases between them. Germline V gene data show CDR1 as SGHAT and CDR2 as FQNNGV. The CDR3 here is CASSLGGTMNTEAFF. The sequenced part of the CDR3 DNA is TGTGCCAGCAGCTTAGGAGGCACCATGAACACTGAA. The full variable domain, with the rest looked up from reference TRBV11-2 and TRBJ1-1, is EAGVAQSPRYKIIEKRQSVAFWCNPISGHATLYWYQQILGQGPKLLIQFQNNGVVDDSQLPKDRFSAERLKGVDSTLKIQPAKLEDSAVYLCASSLGGTMNTEAFFGQGTRLTVV.